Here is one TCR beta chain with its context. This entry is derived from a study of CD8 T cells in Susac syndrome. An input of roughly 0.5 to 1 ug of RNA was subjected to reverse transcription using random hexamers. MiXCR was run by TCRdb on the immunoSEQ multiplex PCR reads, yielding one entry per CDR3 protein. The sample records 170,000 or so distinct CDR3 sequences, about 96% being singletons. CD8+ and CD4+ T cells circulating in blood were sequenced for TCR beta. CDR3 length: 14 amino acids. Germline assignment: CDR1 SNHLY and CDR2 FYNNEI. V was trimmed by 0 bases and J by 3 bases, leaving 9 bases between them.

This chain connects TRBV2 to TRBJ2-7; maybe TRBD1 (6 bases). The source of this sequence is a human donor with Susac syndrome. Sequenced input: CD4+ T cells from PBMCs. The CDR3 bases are TGTGCCAGCAGTGAAGCGGACAGTTTCTACGAGCAGTACTTC. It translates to CASSEADSFYEQYF.